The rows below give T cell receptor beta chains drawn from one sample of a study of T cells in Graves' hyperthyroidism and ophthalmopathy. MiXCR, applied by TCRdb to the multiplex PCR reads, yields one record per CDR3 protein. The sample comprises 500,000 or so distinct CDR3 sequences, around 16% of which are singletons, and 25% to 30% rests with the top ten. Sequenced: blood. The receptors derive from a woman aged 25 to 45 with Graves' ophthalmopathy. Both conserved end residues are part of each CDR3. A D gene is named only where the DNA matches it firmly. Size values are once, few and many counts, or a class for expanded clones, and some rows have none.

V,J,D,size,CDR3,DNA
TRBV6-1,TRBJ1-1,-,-,CASRELNTEAFF,TGTGCCAGCAGAGAATTGAACACTGAAGCTTTCTTT
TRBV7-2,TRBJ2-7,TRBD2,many,CASSLAGAGVPYEQYF,TGTGCCAGCAGCTTAGCTGGAGCGGGAGTCCCCTACGAGCAGTACTTC
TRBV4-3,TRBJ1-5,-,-,CASSQVSSGQPQHF,TGCGCCAGCAGCCAAGTGAGTTCAGGCCAGCCCCAGCATTTT
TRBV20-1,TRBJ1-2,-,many,CSAPRGNYGYTF,TGCAGTGCTCCACGGGGTAACTATGGCTACACCTTC
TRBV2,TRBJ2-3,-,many,CASSEARGADTQYF,TGTGCCAGCAGTGAAGCTAGGGGGGCAGATACGCAGTATTTT
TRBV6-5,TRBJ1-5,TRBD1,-,CASSYSNLQGASNQPQHF,TGTGCCAGCAGTTACTCGAATCTACAGGGGGCCAGCAATCAGCCCCAGCATTTT
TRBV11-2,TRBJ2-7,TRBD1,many,CASSASWDSSYEQYF,TGTGCCAGCAGCGCGTCCTGGGACAGCTCCTACGAGCAGTACTTC
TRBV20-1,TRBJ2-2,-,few,CSARVGSVEELFF,TGCAGTGCTAGAGTAGGGAGCGTGGAGGAGCTGTTTTTT
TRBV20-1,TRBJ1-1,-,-,CSLYAGLGYFF,TGCAGTTTATATGCGGGCTTAGGGTATTTCTTT
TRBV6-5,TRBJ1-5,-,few,CASSYSGPFSNQPQHF,TGTGCCAGCAGTTACTCCGGGCCCTTTAGCAATCAGCCCCAGCATTTT
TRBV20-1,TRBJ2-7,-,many,CSARVGYSKGEQYF,TGCAGTGCTAGGGTCGGATACTCTAAGGGCGAGCAGTACTTC
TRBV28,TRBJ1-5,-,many,CASSFSQPQHF,TGTGCCAGCAGTTTTTCTCAGCCCCAGCATTTT
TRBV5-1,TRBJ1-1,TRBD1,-,CASSSTGDMNTEAFF,TGCGCCAGCAGCTCGACAGGGGATATGAACACTGAAGCTTTCTTT
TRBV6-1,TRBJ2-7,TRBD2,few,CASRRGVPYEQYF,TGTGCCAGCAGACGGGGGGTGCCCTACGAGCAGTACTTC
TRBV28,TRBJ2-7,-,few,CASSPGGVKIYEQYF,TGTGCCAGCAGCCCGGGTGGGGTTAAGATCTACGAGCAGTACTTC
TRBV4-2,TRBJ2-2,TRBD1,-,CASSQVGTGVGELFF,TGTGCCAGCAGCCAAGTCGGGACAGGGGTCGGGGAGCTGTTTTTT
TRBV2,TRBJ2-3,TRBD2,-,CASSPLLAGGYTQYF,TGTGCCAGCAGCCCTTTGTTAGCGGGAGGATATACGCAGTATTTT
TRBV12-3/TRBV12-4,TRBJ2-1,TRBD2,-,CASSLTSGRAAEQFF,TGTGCCAGCAGTTTAACTAGCGGGAGGGCCGCTGAGCAGTTCTTC
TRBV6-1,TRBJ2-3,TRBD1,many,CASKTGVDTQYF,TGTGCCAGCAAAACAGGGGTAGATACGCAGTATTTT
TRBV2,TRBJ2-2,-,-,CASLHRENTGELFF,TGTGCCAGCCTTCACCGGGAGAACACCGGGGAGCTGTTTTTT
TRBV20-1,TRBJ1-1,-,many,CSARGLRFHTEAFF,TGCAGTGCTAGGGGGCTCCGTTTTCACACTGAAGCTTTCTTT
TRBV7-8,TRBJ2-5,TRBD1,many,CASSYSRGLEETQYF,TGTGCCAGCAGCTACTCAAGGGGGCTCGAGGAGACCCAGTACTTC
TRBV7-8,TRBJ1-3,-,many,CASGQSNFGNTIYF,TGTGCCAGCGGTCAGAGTAACTTTGGAAACACCATATATTTT
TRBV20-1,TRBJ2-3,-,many,CSAGTGTATQYF,TGCAGTGCTGGAACTGGGACCGCTACGCAGTATTTT
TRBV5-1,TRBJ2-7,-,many,CASSLEGERYEQYF,TGCGCCAGCAGCTTGGAGGGGGAGAGGTACGAGCAGTACTTC
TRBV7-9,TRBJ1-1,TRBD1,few,CASSLGQSSEAFF,TGTGCCAGCAGCTTGGGACAGTCTTCTGAAGCTTTCTTT
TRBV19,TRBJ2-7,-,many,CASSIGVGLYEQYF,TGTGCCAGTAGTATCGGCGTCGGACTCTACGAGCAGTACTTC
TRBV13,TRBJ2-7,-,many,CASGNYQGYEQYF,TGTGCCAGCGGGAACTACCAGGGCTACGAGCAGTACTTC
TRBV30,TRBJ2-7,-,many,CAWVRAGTYEQYF,TGTGCCTGGGTTCGGGCGGGAACCTACGAGCAGTACTTC
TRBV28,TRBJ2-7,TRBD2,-,CASSSGTSGFTYGQYF,TGTGCCAGCAGTAGTGGGACTAGCGGCTTTACCTACGGGCAGTACTTC
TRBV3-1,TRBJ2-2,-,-,CASSPGPGRESNTGELFF,TGTGCCAGCAGCCCCGGCCCAGGTCGCGAATCGAACACCGGGGAGCTGTTTTTT